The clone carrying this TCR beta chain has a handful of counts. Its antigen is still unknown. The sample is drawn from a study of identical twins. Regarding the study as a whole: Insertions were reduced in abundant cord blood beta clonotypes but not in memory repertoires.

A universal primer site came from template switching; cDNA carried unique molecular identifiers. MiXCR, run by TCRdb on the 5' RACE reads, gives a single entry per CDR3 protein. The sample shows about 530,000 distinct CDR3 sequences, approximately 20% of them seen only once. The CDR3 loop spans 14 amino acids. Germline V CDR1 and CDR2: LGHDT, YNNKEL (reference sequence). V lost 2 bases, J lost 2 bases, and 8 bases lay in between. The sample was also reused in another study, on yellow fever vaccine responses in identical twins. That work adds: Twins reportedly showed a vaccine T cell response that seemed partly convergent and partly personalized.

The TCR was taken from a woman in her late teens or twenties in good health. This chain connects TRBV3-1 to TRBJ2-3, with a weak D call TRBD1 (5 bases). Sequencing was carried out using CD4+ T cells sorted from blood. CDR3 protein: CASSQRGATDTQYF. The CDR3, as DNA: TGTGCCAGCAGCCAACGTGGGGCCACAGATACGCAGTATTTT.